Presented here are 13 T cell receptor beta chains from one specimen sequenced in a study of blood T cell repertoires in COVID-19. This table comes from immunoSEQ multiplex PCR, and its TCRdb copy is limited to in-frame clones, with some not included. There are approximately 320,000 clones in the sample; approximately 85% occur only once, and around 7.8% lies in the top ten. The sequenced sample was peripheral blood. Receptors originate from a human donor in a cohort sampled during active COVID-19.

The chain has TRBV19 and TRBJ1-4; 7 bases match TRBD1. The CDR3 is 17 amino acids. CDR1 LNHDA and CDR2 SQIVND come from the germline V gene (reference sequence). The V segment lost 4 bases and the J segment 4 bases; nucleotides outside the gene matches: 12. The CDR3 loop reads CASSTLDYRGDNEKLFF. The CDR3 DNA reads TGTGCCAGTAGTACCCTAGACTACAGGGGCGATAATGAAAAACTGTTTTTT.

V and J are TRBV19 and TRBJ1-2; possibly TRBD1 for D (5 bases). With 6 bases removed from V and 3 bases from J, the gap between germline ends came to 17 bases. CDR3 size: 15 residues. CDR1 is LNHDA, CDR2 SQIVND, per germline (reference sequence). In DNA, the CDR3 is TGTGCCAGTAGCCCCGCCACGGGGGACGACTATGGCTACACCTTC. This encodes CASSPATGDDYGYTF.

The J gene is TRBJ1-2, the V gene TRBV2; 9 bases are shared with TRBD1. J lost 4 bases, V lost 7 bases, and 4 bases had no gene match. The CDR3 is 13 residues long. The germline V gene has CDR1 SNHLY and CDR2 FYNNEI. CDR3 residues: CASNTGQGYGYTF. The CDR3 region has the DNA TGTGCCAGCAATACGGGACAGGGCTATGGCTACACCTTC. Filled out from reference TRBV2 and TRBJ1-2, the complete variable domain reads EPEVTQTPSHQVTQMGQEVILRCVPISNHLYFYWYRQILGQKVEFLVSFYNNEISEKSEIFDDQFSVERPDGSNFTLKIRSTKLEDSAMYFCASNTGQGYGYTFGSGTRLTVV.

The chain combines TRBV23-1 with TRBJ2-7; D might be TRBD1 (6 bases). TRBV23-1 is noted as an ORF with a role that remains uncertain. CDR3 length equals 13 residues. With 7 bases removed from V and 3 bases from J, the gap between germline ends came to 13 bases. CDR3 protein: CASTYRGGYEQYF. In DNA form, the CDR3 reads TGCGCCAGCACATACCGAGGGGGCTACGAGCAGTACTTC.

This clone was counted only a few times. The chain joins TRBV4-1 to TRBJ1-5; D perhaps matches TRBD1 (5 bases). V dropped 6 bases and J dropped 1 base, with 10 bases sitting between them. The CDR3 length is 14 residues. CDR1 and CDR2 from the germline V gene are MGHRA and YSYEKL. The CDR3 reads CASSATGSNQPQHF. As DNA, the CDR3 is TGCGCCAGCAGTGCAACAGGAAGCAATCAGCCCCAGCATTTT.

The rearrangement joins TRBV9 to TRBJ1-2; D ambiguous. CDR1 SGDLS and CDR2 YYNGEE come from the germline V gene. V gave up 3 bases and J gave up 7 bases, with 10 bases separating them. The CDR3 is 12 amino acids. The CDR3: CASSAPLSGYTF. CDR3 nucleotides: TGTGCCAGCAGCGCCCCCCTGAGTGGCTACACCTTC.

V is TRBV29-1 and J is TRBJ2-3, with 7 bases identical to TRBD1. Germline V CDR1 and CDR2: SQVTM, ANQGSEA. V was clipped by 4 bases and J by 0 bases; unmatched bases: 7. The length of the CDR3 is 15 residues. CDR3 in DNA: TGCAGCGTTGCCCAACAGGGGATGAGCACAGATACGCAGTATTTT. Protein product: CSVAQQGMSTDTQYF.

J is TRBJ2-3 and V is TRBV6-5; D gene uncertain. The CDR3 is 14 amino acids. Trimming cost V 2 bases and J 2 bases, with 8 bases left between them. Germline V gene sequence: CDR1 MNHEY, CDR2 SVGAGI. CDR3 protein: CASSYDQVTDTQYF. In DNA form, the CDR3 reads TGTGCCAGCAGTTACGACCAGGTCACAGATACGCAGTATTTT.

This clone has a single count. The CDR3 DNA reads TGTGCCAGCAGCTTAGTAGCTTCTACGAATGAAAAACTGTTTTTT. This translates into CASSLVASTNEKLFF. The chain couples TRBV7-2 to TRBJ1-4, with D unclear. V lost 1 base to trimming and J lost 5 bases, with 11 bases between them. Germline values: CDR1 SGHTA, CDR2 FQGNSA. The CDR3 is 15 residues long. Using reference TRBV7-2 and TRBJ1-4 for the parts outside the CDR3, the full variable domain is GAGVSQSPSNKVTEKGKDVELRCDPISGHTALYWYRQSLGQGLEFLIYFQGNSAPDKSGLPSDRFSAERTGGSVSTLTIQRTQQEDSAVYLCASSLVASTNEKLFFGSGTQLSVL.

The CDR3 DNA reads TGCGCCAGCAGCCAAGCCTCAGGGGGCCGCGGGGAGCTGTTTTTT. Its translation is CASSQASGGRGELFF. V and J are TRBV4-1 and TRBJ2-2; 8 nucleotides line up with TRBD1. The CDR3 runs to 15 residues. V lost 1 base and J lost 7; bases outside the gene matches: 5. The germline V gene encodes CDR1 MGHRA and CDR2 YSYEKL.

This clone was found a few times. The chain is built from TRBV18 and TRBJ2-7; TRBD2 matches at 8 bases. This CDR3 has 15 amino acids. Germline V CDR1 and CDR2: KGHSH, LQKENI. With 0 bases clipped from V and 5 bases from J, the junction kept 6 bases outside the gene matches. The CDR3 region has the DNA TGTGCCAGCTCACCACCCCTAGCGGGTGCCAACGAGCAGTACTTC. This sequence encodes CASSPPLAGANEQYF.

As DNA, the CDR3 is TGTGCCAGCAGCTTAACGGAGGGGAGGGGCACAGATACGCAGTATTTT. Its translation is CASSLTEGRGTDTQYF. The V call is TRBV7-3, the J call TRBJ2-3; 7 positions match TRBD2. The CDR3 extends over 16 amino acids. The V and J ends lost 0 bases and 1 base, in that order; junction bases with no gene match: 4. Germline V gene lookup returns CDR1 SGHTA and CDR2 FQGTGA.

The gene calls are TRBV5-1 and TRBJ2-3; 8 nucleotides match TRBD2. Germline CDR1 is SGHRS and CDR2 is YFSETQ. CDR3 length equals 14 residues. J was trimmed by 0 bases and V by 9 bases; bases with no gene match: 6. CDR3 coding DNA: TGCGCCACCAAGCGGGGGCTTAGCACAGATACGCAGTATTTT. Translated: CATKRGLSTDTQYF.